Listed here are 17 T cell receptor beta chains from one sample, sequenced in a study of tissue T cells after allogeneic stem cell transplantation (dated by TCRdb to the early 2020s). The intended sense of this specimen's time point label: mouse harvest day 14 after allogeneic transplant. Each mouse graft, delivered by tail vein injection, combined 10^6 splenic CD5+ T cells with 10^7 T-cell-depleted bone marrow cells. To prepare the library, the immunoSEQ multiplex PCR assay was applied. TCRdb carries this immuneACCESS record with in-frame sequences only. Its versions omit some clonotypes, under half of them owing to an unresolved V gene in the studies checked, with the rest unexplained. The sample table contains around 2,000 clones; only one count was recorded for roughly half of them. In total, the top ten clones hold almost 40% of the sample. The sample was liver tissue. These receptors all stem from a female BALB/c mouse given C57BL/6 T cells with graft-versus-host disease after an allogeneic hematopoietic cell transplant.

A note on this clone: The genes and germline here are from mouse. Here the CDR3 reads CASSQDSSYNSPLYF. CDR3 DNA (partial): TGTGCCAGCTCTCAGGACAGTTCCTATAATTCGCCCCTCTAC. The chain employs TRBV12-2 and TRBJ1-6; possibly TRBD1 for D (6 bases). The CDR3 extends 1 residue past the end of the read, so its final part is completed from the germline J gene. TRBJ1-6 is an open reading frame, and its role is uncertain. From germline, CDR1 is SGHLS and CDR2 HYDKME. Between the trimmed V and J ends, which lost 2 bases and 0 bases, there was a span of 7 bases. This CDR3 is built from 15 residues.

Worth noting for this clone: A read error is the likely source, as a far larger clone sits one nucleotide away. Germline and genes here are mouse. The read comes to an end 1 residue before the CDR3 does, leaving the germline J gene to fill in the end. The rearrangement links TRBV13-3 to TRBJ2-7, with a tentative D call TRBD2 (6 bases). The length of the CDR3 is 15 residues. Germline lookup yields CDR1 NNHDY and CDR2 SYVADS. With 0 bases removed from V and 4 bases from J, the gap between germline ends came to 14 bases. This CDR3 is CASSDATGLIYEQYF. Incomplete CDR3 DNA: TGTGCCAGCAGTGATGCAACGGGACTTATTTATGAACAGTAC.

Regarding this clone: All gene names here are mouse names. The CDR3 reads CASSFTGSEQYF. CDR3 DNA (partial): TGTGCCAGCAGTTTCACAGGGAGTGAACAGTAC. The chain combines TRBV14 with TRBJ2-7; tentatively, D is TRBD1 (6 bases). Read data end 1 residue before the CDR3 end; the end is taken from the germline J gene. The germline CDR1 and CDR2 sequences are SGHDT and FRDEAV. V dropped 1 base and J dropped 6 bases, with 8 bases sitting between them. CDR3 length equals 12 residues.

This clone was counted a few times. Gene names and germline match the mouse. The CDR3 goes on 1 residue after the read ends, and that part is filled in from the germline J gene. The chain links TRBV31 to TRBJ1-1, with D possibly matching TRBD1 (5 bases). In germline, CDR1 is GKSSPN, CDR2 SITVG. V was clipped by 0 bases and J by 0 bases, with 8 bases between them. This CDR3 is 14 amino acids long. Incomplete CDR3 DNA: TGTGCCTGGAGTCTAGTGGGGGCAAACACAGAAGTCTTC. Protein sequence: CAWSLVGANTEVF. The CDR3 as a whole reads CAWSLVGANTEVFF.

This clone was counted between two and nine times. Gene names and germline match the mouse. Read coverage stops 1 residue before the CDR3 terminus; the germline J gene supplies the remainder. The chain carries TRBV16 and TRBJ1-4; D uncertain. Trimming removed 1 base from V and 1 base from J, with 4 bases in between. Germline CDR1 SGHSA, CDR2 FRNQAP. CDR3 length: 14 residues. This CDR3 reads CASSLVNSNERLFF. The sequenced CDR3 bases are TGTGCAAGCAGCTTAGTGAATTCCAACGAAAGATTATTT.

With regard to this clone: Genes and germline come from the mouse. The CDR3 region is CASLRDRDQAPLF. The CDR3 DNA, read in part, is TGTGCTAGCCTCCGGGACAGGGACCAGGCTCCGCTT. V is TRBV29 and J is TRBJ1-5; 9 positions match TRBD1. The read is 1 residue too short to cover the CDR3 end, so that end is filled in from the germline J gene. The germline V gene has CDR1 MSHET and CDR2 SYDVDS. The CDR3 covers 13 residues. V lost 8 bases to trimming and J lost 5 bases; unmatched junction nucleotides: 4. The complete variable domain, with remaining parts taken from reference TRBV29 and TRBJ1-5, reads DMKVTQMPRYLIKRMGENVLLECGQDMSHETMYWYRQDPGLGLQLIYISYDVDSNSEGDIPKGYRVSRKKREHFSLILDSAKTNQTSVYFCASLRDRDQAPLFGEGTRLSVL.

This clone was seen only once. Any gene name here is a mouse gene name. The sequence runs out 1 residue before the end of the CDR3; the remainder is reconstructed from the germline J gene. The V call is TRBV3, the J call TRBJ1-1; perhaps TRBD1 as D (6 bases). The V gene lost 5 bases and the J gene lost 0 bases, with 10 bases spanning the gap. Germline CDR1 and CDR2: SNHLY and FYNGKV (reference sequence). This CDR3 region has 14 residues. This CDR3 reads CASSAGHTNTEVFF. The CDR3 bases that were read are TGTGCCAGCAGCGCGGGACACACAAACACAGAAGTCTTC.

In regard to this clone: These gene names are mouse names. The read halts 1 residue ahead of the CDR3 end, with the missing end drawn from the germline J gene. This rearrangement joins TRBV26 to TRBJ2-4; D is unclear. The V gene's germline CDR1 is KGHPV and CDR2 FQNQEV (reference sequence). V was shortened by 3 bases and J by 7 bases, with 8 bases between the two germline ends. The CDR3 has 12 residues. The chain's CDR3 is CASSLWYDTLYF. The sequenced CDR3 bases are TGTGCCAGCAGTCTCTGGTATGACACCTTGTAC.

Concerning this clone: The gene symbols are mouse symbols. With the read ending 1 residue before the CDR3 end, the germline J gene is used to fill in that end. The chain links TRBV13-1 to TRBJ1-3, with D perhaps TRBD1 (6 bases). The germline V gene has CDR1 NSHNY and CDR2 SYGAGN. The CDR3 has 15 amino acids. Trimming stripped 0 bases from V and 3 bases from J, with 10 bases between. The part of the CDR3 DNA that was read is TGTGCCAGCAGTGATGCCAGGGGAGGTGGAAATACGCTCTAT. Translating gives CASSDARGGGNTLY. The full CDR3 protein reads CASSDARGGGNTLYF.

About this clone itself: The germline and genes are mouse ones. The CDR3 end falls 1 residue outside the read, so it is completed with the germline J gene. This rearrangement joins TRBV24 to TRBJ1-1, with 9 bases lining up with TRBD1. After removal of 0 bases from V and 4 bases from J, the junction contained 3 bases not matched to a gene. This CDR3 spans 15 amino acids. CDR1 and CDR2 (germline): KGHTA, FRNEEI. The CDR3 sequence is CASSLYTGGSTEVFF. Incomplete CDR3 DNA: TGTGCCAGCAGTCTGTATACAGGGGGCAGCACAGAAGTCTTC.

With respect to this clone: Genes here carry mouse names. The sequence runs out 1 residue before the end of the CDR3; the remainder is reconstructed from the germline J gene. The chain couples TRBV13-3 to TRBJ2-1; 9 bases line up with TRBD2. The V and J ends lost 1 base and 5 bases, in that order; junction bases with no gene match: 1. The CDR3 contains 14 residues. The germline V gene has CDR1 NNHDY and CDR2 SYVADS. The DNA read from the CDR3 is TGTGCCAGCAGTGATAACTGGGGGGATGCTGAGCAGTTC. Protein sequence: CASSDNWGDAEQF. The CDR3 as a whole reads CASSDNWGDAEQFF.

About this clone: The listed genes are named as in mouse. Sequencing ends 1 residue short of the CDR3 end; the germline J gene provides the rest. This rearrangement joins TRBV13-1 to TRBJ2-3, with TRBD2 matching 7 bases. Losses at the gene ends were 6 bases for V and 5 bases for J; bases not matched to a gene: 0. Per the germline V gene, CDR1 is NSHNY and CDR2 is SYGAGN. The CDR3 consists of 11 residues. CDR3 residues: CASTGGETLYF. The part of the CDR3 DNA that was read is TGTGCCAGCACTGGGGGAGAAACGCTGTAT.

Remarks on this clone: The genes and germline here are from mouse. The CDR3 extends 1 residue past the end of the read, so its final part is completed from the germline J gene. This chain uses TRBV26 with TRBJ2-5; 9 positions agree with TRBD2. The CDR3 extends over 13 amino acids. CDR1 is KGHPV and CDR2 is FQNQEV in the germline V gene (reference sequence). V shed 5 bases, J shed 6 bases, and the junction held 3 bases outside the gene matches. The CDR3 reads CASSATGGDTQYF. The part of the CDR3 DNA that was read is TGTGCCAGCAGTGCGACTGGGGGTGACACCCAGTAC.

This clone was recorded a few times. Germline and genes: mouse. Read coverage stops 1 residue before the CDR3 terminus; the germline J gene supplies the remainder. The V gene is TRBV16, the J gene TRBJ2-7; D is undetermined. Deletions cut 1 base from V and 7 bases from J, with 2 bases between. This CDR3 is built from 10 residues. Germline lookup yields CDR1 SGHSA and CDR2 FRNQAP. The CDR3 DNA, read in part, is TGTGCAAGCAGCTTAGGAGAACAGTAC. Amino acids: CASSLGEQY. In full, the CDR3 reads CASSLGEQYF.

Regarding this clone: Mouse gene names and germline throughout. Coverage ceases 1 residue before the CDR3 finishes, and the germline J gene fills in the end. The chain is built from TRBV20 and TRBJ2-3; 11 positions match TRBD2. The CDR3 length is 14 residues. CDR1 and CDR2 (germline): GFQATS, STVNSAI. Trimming took 6 bases from V and 2 from J; bases not matched to a gene: 4. CDR3 sequence: CGARLGGSAETLYF. CDR3 DNA, as far as it was read: TGTGGTGCAAGACTGGGGGGGTCTGCAGAAACGCTGTAT.

This clone turned up a few times. Genes and germline are mouse. The DNA ends 1 residue before the CDR3 does, and the rest of the CDR3 is filled in from the germline J gene. V is TRBV19 and J is TRBJ2-7; 8 bases map to TRBD1. Germline CDR1 is FNHDT and CDR2 is SITEND (reference sequence). With 7 bases clipped from V and 3 bases from J, the junction kept 9 bases outside the gene matches. This CDR3 contains 14 residues. The CDR3 bases that were read are TGTGCCAGCTCTATCCGTGACAGGGGCTATGAACAGTAC. Protein sequence: CASSIRDRGYEQY. The entire CDR3 protein reads CASSIRDRGYEQYF.

As concerns this clone: The gene names here belong to mouse. Read coverage stops 1 residue before the CDR3 terminus; the germline J gene supplies the remainder. The chain uses TRBV13-2 and TRBJ2-1; D is perhaps TRBD2 (6 bases). Germline V CDR1 and CDR2: NNHNN, SYGAGS (reference sequence). Deletions cut 2 bases from V and 3 bases from J, with 6 bases between. This CDR3 has 13 residues. The CDR3 DNA, read in part, is TGTGCCAGCGGTGACTGGGGCTATGCTGAGCAGTTC. Residues: CASGDWGYAEQF. In full, the CDR3 is CASGDWGYAEQFF.